One T cell receptor (beta chain) is described in this entry. What it recognizes is unknown. Trimming removed 3 bases at V and 3 bases at J, with 14 bases between. The CDR3 sequence is 15 residues long. Germline V gene data show CDR1 as LGHNT and CDR2 as FRNRAP. The table came from immunoSEQ multiplex PCR; TCRdb's copy has only in-frame clones and leaves some out. The sample carries approximately 76,000 clones, roughly 94% recorded once. The data derive from a study of OX40 agonist ivuxolimab in advanced cancers. In the study overall: Eligibility rules accepted prior anti-PD-1, anti-PD-L1 or anti-CTLA-4 therapy, and 40% had some. The study's findings and limits: At doses 0.1 to 3.0 mg/kg, CD4+ and CD8+ clones expanded. Partial responders receiving 0.1-3.0 mg/kg showed among the lowest clonal expansion. Certain nonresponders additionally had low normalized T-cell clonal expansion.

Sequences were derived from CD4+ or CD8+ T cells sorted from blood, sampled in a trial of the OX40 agonist ivuxolimab. This sequence joins TRBV12-5 and TRBJ1-1, with D tentatively TRBD1 (6 bases). The clonotype was recovered from an adult with an advanced solid tumor such as melanoma, head and neck, liver or kidney cancer. CDR3 sequence: CASGFLQGLYTEAFF. In nucleotides, the CDR3 is TGTGCTAGTGGTTTTTTGCAGGGGTTGTACACTGAAGCTTTCTTT. Based on the CDR3 plus reference TRBV12-5 and TRBJ1-1, the full variable domain is DARVTQTPRHKVTEMGQEVTMRCQPILGHNTVFWYRQTMMQGLELLAYFRNRAPLDDSGMPKDRFSAEMPDATLATLKIQPSEPRDSAVYFCASGFLQGLYTEAFFGQGTRLTVV.